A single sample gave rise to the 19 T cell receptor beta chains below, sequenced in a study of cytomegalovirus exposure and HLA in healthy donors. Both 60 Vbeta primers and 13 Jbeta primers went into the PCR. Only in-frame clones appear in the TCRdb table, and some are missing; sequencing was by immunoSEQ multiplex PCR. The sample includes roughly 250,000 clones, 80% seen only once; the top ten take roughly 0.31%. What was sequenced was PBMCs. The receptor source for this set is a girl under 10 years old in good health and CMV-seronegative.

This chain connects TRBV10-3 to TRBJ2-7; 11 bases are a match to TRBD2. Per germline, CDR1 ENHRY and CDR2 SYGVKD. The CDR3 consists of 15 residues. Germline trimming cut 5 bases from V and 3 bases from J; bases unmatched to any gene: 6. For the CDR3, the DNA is TGTGCCATCAGTAACGCCGGGACTAGCGGCTACGAGCAGTACTTC. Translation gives CAISNAGTSGYEQYF.

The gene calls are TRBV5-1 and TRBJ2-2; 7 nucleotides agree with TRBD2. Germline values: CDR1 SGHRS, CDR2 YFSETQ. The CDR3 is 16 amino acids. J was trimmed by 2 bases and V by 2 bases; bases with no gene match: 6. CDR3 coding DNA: TGCGCCAGCAGCTTTGGGCTAGCGGTAAACACCGGGGAGCTGTTTTTT. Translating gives CASSFGLAVNTGELFF.

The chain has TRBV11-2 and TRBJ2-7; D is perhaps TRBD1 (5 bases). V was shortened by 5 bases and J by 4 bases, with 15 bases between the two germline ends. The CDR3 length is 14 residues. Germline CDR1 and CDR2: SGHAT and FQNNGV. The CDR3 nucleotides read TGTGCCAGCAGCCGGACATTACAGTTTTACGAGCAGTACTTC. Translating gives CASSRTLQFYEQYF.

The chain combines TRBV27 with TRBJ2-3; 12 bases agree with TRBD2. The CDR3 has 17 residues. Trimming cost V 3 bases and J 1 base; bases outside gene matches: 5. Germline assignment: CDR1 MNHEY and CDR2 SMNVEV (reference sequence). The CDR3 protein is CASSLTSGGQRTDTQYF. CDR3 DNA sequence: TGTGCCAGCAGTTTGACTAGCGGGGGCCAGCGCACAGATACGCAGTATTTT.

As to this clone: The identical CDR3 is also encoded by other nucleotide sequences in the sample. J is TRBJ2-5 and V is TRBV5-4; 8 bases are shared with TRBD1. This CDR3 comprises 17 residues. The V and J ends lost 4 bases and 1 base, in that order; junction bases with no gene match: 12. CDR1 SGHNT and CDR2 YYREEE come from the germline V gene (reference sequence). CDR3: CASSRRSNQGAQETQYF. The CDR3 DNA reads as TGTGCCAGCAGCCGAAGATCTAACCAGGGGGCCCAAGAGACCCAGTACTTC.

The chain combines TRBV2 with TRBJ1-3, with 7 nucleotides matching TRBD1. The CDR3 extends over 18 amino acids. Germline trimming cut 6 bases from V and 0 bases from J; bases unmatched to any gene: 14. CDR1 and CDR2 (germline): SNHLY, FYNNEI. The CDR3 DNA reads TGTGCCAGCAGGGTGGGAGCAGGGGGTATCACCTCTGGAAACACCATATATTTT. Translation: CASRVGAGGITSGNTIYF.

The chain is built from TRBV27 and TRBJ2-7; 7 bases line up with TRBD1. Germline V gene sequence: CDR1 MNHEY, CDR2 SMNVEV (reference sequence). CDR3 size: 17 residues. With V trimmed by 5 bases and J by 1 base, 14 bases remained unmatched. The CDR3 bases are TGTGCCAGCAGTCGCCACAGGGGCCCCAAGGAGTCCTACGAGCAGTACTTC. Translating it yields CASSRHRGPKESYEQYF.

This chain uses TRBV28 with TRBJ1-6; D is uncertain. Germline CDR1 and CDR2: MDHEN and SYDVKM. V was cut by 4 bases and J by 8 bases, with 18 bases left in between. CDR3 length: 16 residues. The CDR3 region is CASSYPMPRFDSPLHF. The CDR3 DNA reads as TGTGCCAGCAGTTACCCCATGCCCAGATTCGATTCACCCCTCCACTTT.

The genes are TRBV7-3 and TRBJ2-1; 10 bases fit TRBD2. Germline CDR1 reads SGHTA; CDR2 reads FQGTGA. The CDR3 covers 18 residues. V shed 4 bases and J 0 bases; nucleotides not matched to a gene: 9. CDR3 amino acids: CASSSRPGLASSYNEQFF. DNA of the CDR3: TGTGCCAGCAGCTCTCGACCGGGACTAGCGAGCTCCTACAATGAGCAGTTCTTC.

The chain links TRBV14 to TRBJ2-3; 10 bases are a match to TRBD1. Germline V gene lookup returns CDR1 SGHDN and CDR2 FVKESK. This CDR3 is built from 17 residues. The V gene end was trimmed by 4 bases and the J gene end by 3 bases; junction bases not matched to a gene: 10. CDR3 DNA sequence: TGTGCCAGCAGCCCGACCATATGGACAGGGGGTACAGATACGCAGTATTTT. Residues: CASSPTIWTGGTDTQYF.

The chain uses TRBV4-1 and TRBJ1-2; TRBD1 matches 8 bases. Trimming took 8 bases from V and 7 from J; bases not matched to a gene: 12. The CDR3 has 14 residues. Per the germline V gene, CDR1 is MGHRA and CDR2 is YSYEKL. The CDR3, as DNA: TGCGCCAGCGAACTCGGGCAGGGGGCCAGTGGCTACACCTTC. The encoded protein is CASELGQGASGYTF.

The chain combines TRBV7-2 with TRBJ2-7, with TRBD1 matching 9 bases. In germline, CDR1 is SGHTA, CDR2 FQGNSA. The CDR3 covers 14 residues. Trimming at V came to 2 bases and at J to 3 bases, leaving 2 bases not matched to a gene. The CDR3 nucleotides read TGTGCCAGCAGCTTACGGACAGGGGACTACGAGCAGTACTTC. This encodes CASSLRTGDYEQYF.

Here the CDR3 DNA reads TGTGCCAGCAGCCCACCAGGGCCATATGGCTACACCTTC. It translates to CASSPPGPYGYTF. The chain is built from TRBV9 and TRBJ1-2; tentative D call: TRBD1 (5 bases). In germline, CDR1 is SGDLS, CDR2 YYNGEE. V shed 4 bases and J shed 5 bases, with 12 bases lying between them. The CDR3 runs 13 residues.

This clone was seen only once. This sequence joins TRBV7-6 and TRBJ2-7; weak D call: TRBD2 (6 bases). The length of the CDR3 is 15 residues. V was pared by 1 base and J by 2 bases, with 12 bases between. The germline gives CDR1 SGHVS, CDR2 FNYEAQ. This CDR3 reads CASSLGGTVAYEQYF. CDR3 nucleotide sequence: TGTGCCAGCAGCTTAGGAGGGACTGTCGCCTACGAGCAGTACTTC.

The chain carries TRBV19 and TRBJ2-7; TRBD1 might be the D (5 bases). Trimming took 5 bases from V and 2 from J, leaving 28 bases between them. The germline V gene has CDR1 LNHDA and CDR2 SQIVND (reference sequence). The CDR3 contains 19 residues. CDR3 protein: CASSHRSKGASSLTYEQYF. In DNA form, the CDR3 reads TGTGCCAGTAGTCATAGGAGCAAAGGGGCTTCGTCCCTAACCTACGAGCAGTACTTC. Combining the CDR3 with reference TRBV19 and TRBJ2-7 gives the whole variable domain DGGITQSPKYLFRKEGQNVTLSCEQNLNHDAMYWYRQDPGQGLRLIYYSQIVNDFQKGDIAEGYSVSREKKESFPLTVTSAQKNPTAFYLCASSHRSKGASSLTYEQYFGPGTRLTVT.

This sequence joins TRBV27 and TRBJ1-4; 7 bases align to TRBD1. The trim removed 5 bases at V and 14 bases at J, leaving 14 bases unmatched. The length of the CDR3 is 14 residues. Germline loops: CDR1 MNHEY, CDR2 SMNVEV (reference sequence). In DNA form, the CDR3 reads TGTGCCAGCAGTCCCAAGACAGGGAGCCTCTTCCTGTTTTTT. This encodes CASSPKTGSLFLFF.

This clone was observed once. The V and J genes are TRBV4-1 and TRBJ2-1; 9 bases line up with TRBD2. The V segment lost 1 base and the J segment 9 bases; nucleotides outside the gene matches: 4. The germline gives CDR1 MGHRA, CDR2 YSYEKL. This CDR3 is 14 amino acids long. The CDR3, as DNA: TGCGCCAGCAGCCAAGTGGGACTAGCTACTGAGCAGTTCTTC. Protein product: CASSQVGLATEQFF.

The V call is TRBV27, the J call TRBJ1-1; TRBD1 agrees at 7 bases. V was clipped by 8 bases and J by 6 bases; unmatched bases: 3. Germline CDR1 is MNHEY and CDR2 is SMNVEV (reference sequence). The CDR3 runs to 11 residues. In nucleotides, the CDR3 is TGTGCCAGCTCAGGGACAGCTGAAGCTTTCTTT. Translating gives CASSGTAEAFF.

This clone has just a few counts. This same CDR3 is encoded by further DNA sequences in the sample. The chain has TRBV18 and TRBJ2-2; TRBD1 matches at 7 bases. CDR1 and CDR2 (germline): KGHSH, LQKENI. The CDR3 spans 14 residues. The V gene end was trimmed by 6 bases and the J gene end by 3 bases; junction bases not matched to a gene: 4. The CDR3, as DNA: TGTGCCAGCTCTCGCGACAGGGACACCGGGGAGCTGTTTTTT. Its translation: CASSRDRDTGELFF.